The sequence of this T cell receptor beta chain was determined in a study of Ad26.COV2.S vaccination and SARS-CoV-2 variants. Study background: Intramuscular Ad26.COV2.S doses were given once or twice, 56 days apart. Study observations and caveats: Vaccine recipients and placebo recipients showed similar non-spike TCR breadth.

This clone was seen a single time. Its antigen is still unknown. Indicated treatment: roughly 18 received Ad26.COV2.S at low or high dose, single or two shots; a few received placebo; per-sample allocation not given. Specimen acquisition occurred on day 63 following the initial vaccine or placebo injection. An adult donor aged 18-55 years was enrolled in Boston. The vaccine antigen was prefusion-stabilized Wuhan SARS-CoV-2 spike. Profiled with immunoSEQ multiplex PCR; TCRdb holds only in-frame clones, not every one. The sample consists of 350,000 to 450,000 clones, about four fifths of them appearing once. This clonotype was sampled from a person between 18 and 65 years old who received the Ad26.COV2.S COVID-19 vaccine or a placebo. The sequenced sample was peripheral blood, obtained in a trial of Ad26.COV2.S vaccine versus placebo.

CDR3 protein: CASSPTSGRYEQYF. CDR3 sequence (DNA): TGCGCCAGCAGCCCGACTAGCGGTAGGTACGAGCAGTACTTC. V is TRBV4-1 and J is TRBJ2-7, with 9 bases lining up with TRBD2. CDR1 and CDR2 from the germline V gene are MGHRA and YSYEKL. The CDR3 contains 14 residues. V dropped 4 bases and J dropped 4; count of bases not matched to a gene: 5.